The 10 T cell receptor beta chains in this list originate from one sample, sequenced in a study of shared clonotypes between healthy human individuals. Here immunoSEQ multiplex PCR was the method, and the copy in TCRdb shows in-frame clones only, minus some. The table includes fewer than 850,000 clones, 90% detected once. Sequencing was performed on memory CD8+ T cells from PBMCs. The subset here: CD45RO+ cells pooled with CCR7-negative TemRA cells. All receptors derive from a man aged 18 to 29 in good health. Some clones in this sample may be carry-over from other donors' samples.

The CDR3 DNA reads as TGTGCCAGCAGCCCCCCGGCGGGGTTTATGGGGGACGAGCAGTACTTC. It yields the protein CASSPPAGFMGDEQYF. The chain joins TRBV7-9 to TRBJ2-7; a possible D gene is TRBD2 (6 bases). The CDR3 has 16 amino acids. Trimming pared 5 bases from V and 5 bases from J, leaving 22 bases between. From germline, CDR1 is SEHNR and CDR2 FQNEAQ (reference sequence).

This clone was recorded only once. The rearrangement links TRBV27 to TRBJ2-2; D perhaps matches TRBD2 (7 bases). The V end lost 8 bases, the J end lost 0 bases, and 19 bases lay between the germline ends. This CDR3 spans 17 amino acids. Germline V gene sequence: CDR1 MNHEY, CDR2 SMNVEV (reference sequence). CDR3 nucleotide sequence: TGTGCCAGCGGATGGGAGGGGGGGACACCGAACACCGGGGAGCTGTTTTTT. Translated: CASGWEGGTPNTGELFF.

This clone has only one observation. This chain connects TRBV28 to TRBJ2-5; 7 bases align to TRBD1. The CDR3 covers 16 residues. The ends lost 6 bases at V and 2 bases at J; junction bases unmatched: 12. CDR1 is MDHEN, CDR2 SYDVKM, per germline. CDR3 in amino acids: CASRLHPGQKQETQYF. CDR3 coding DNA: TGTGCCAGCAGACTACACCCGGGACAGAAACAAGAGACCCAGTACTTC.

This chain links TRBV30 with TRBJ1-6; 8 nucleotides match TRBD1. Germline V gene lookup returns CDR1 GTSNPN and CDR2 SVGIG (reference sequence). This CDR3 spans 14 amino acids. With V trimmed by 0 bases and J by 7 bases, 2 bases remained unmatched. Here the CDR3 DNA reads TGTGCCTGGAGTGTAACAGGGGGAAATTCACCCCTCCACTTT. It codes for CAWSVTGGNSPLHF.

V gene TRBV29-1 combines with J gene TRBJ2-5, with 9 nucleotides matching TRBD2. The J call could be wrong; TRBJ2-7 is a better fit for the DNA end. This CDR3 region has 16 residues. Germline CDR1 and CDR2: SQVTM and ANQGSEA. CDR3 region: CSVELAGMGIYYEQYF. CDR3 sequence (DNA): TGCAGCGTTGAACTAGCGGGAATGGGGATTTATTACGAGCAGTACTTC.

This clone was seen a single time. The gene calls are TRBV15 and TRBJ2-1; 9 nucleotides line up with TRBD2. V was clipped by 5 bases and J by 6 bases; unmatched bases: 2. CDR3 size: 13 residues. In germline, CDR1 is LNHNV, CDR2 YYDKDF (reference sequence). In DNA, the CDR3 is TGTGCCACCAGCCGGCGGGGGGGCAATGAGCAGTTCTTC. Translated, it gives CATSRRGGNEQFF.

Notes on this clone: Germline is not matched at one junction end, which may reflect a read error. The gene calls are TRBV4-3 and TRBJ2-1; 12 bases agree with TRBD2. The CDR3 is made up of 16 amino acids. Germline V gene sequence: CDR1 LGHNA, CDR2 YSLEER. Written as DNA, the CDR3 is TGCGCCAGCAGCCAAGACCACGGACTAGCGGGGTTCGGGTTACTCTTC. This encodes CASSQDHGLAGFGLLF.

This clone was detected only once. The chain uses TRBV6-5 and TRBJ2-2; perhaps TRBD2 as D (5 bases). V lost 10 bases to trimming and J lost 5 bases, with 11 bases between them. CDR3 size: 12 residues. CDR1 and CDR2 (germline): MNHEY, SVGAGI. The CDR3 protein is CATVSGTGELFF. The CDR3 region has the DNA TGTGCCACTGTGTCGGGGACCGGGGAGCTGTTTTTT.

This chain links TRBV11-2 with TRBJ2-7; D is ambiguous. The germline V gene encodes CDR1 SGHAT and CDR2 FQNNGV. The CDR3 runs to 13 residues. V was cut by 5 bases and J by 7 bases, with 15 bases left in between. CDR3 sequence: CASSPRRVEEQYF. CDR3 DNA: TGTGCCAGCAGCCCTCGTAGGGTCGAGGAGCAGTACTTC.

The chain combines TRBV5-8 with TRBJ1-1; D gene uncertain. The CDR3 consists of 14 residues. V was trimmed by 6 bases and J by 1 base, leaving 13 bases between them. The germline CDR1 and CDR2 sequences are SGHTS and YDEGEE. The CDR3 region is CASTPGRKNTEAFF. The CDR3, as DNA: TGTGCCAGCACCCCCGGACGGAAGAACACTGAAGCTTTCTTT.